This T cell receptor beta chain was retrieved from a study of shared clonotypes between healthy human individuals. The data were produced by immunoSEQ multiplex PCR, yet TCRdb's version contains in-frame clones alone and is incomplete. The table shows about 730,000 clones, with over 55% occurring only once. The CDR3 runs to 15 residues. The J segment lost 2 bases and the V segment lost 0 bases, leaving 3 bases of the junction unmatched. The germline CDR1 and CDR2 sequences are SGHTA and FQGTGA. Sequencing was performed on memory CD4+ T cells sorted from blood. Subset in this sample: CD45RA-negative fraction. This sequence originates from a woman aged 30 to 39 in good health. The chain has TRBV7-3 and TRBJ2-7; 8 nucleotides align to TRBD1. CDR3 sequence reads: CASSLTGTGAYEQYF. In DNA, the CDR3 is TGTGCCAGCAGCTTAACTGGGACAGGAGCCTACGAGCAGTACTTC.